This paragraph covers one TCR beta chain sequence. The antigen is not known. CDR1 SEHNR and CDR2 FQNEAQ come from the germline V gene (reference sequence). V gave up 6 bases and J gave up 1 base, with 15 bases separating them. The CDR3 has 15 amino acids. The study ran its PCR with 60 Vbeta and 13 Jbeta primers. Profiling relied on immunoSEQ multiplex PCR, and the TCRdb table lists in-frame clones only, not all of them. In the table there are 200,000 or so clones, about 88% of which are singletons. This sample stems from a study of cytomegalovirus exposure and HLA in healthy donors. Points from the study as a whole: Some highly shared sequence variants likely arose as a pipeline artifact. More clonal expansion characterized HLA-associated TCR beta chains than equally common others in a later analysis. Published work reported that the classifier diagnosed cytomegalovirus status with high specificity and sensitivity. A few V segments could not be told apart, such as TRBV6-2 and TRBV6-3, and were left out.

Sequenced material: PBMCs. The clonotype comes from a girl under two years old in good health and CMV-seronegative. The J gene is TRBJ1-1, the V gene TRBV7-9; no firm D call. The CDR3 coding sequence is TGTGCCAGCAGGAACTGGACGAGGGCGAACACTGAAGCTTTCTTT. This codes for CASRNWTRANTEAFF.